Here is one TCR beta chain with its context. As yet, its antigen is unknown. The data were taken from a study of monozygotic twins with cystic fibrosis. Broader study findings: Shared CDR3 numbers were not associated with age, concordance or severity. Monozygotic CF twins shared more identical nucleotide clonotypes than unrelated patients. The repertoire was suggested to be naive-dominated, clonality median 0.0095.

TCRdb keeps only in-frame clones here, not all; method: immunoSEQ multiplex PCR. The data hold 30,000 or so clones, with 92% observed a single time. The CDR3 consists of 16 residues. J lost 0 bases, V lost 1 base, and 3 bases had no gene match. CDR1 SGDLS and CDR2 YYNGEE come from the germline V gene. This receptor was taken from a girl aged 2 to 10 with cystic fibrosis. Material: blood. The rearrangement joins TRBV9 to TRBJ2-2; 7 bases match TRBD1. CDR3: CASSVRQGANTGELFF. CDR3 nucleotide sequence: TGTGCCAGCAGCGTACGTCAGGGGGCGAACACCGGGGAGCTGTTTTTT.